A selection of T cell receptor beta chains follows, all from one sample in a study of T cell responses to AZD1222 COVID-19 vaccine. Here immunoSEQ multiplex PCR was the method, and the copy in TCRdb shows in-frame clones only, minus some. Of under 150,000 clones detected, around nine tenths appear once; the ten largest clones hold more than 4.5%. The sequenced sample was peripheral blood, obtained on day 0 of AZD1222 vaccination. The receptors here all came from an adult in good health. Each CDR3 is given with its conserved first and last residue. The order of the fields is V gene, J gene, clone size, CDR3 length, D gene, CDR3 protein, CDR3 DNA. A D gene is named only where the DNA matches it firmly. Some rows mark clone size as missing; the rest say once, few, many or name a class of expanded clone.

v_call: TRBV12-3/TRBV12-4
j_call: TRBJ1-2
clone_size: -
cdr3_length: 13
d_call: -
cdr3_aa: CASSLWGARGYTF
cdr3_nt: TGTGCCAGCAGTTTATGGGGGGCCCGGGGCTACACCTTC

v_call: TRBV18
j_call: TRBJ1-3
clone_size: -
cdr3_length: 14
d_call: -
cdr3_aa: CASSRQHSGNTIYF
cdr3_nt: TGTGCCAGCTCACGACAGCACTCTGGAAACACCATATATTTT

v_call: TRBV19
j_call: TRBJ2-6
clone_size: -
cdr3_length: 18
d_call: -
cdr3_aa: CASSTYTEPYSGANVLTF
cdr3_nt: TGTGCCAGTAGTACTTACACGGAACCCTACTCTGGGGCCAACGTCCTGACTTTC

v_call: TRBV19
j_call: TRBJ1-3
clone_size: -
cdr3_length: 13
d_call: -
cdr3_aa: CASTDQVGNTIYF
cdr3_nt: TGTGCCAGTACGGACCAGGTTGGAAACACCATATATTTT

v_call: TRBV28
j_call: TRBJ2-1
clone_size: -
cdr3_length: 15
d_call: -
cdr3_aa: CASSATAGSYNEQFF
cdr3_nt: TGTGCCAGCAGCGCGACTGCTGGCTCCTACAATGAGCAGTTCTTC

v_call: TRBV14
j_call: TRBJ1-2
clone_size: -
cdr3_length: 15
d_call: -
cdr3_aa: CASSRDLRVDYGYTF
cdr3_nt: TGTGCCAGCAGCCGGGATTTGAGGGTCGACTATGGCTACACCTTC

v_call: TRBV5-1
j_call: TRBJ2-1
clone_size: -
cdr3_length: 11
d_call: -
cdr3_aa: CASSDQVEQFF
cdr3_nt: TGCGCCAGCAGCGATCAGGTTGAGCAGTTCTTC

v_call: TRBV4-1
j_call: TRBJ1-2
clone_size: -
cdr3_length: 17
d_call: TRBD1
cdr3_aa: CASSQVAGGGADYGYTF
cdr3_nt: TGCGCCAGCAGCCAAGTAGCAGGGGGGGGCGCGGACTATGGCTACACCTTC

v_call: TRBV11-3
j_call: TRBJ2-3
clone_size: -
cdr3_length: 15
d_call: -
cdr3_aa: CASSLDPSYTDTQYF
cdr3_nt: TGTGCCAGCAGCTTAGATCCCAGCTACACAGATACGCAGTATTTT

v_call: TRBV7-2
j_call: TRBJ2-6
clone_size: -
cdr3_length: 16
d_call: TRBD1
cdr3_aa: CASSLYRGAGANVLTF
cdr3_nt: TGTGCCAGCAGCTTGTACAGGGGGGCCGGGGCCAACGTCCTGACTTTC

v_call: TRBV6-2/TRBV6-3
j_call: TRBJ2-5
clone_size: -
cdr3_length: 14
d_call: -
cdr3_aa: CASSYGQGGETQYF
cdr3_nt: TGTGCCAGCAGTTACGGTCAGGGTGGGGAGACCCAGTACTTC

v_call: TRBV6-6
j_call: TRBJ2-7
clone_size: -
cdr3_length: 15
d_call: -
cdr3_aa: CASSYSSRAPYEQYF
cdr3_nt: TGTGCCAGCAGTTACTCGAGCAGAGCCCCCTACGAGCAGTACTTC

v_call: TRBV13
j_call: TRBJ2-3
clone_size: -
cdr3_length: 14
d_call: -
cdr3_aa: CASTKQDETDTQYF
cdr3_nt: TGTGCCAGCACAAAGCAGGACGAAACAGATACGCAGTATTTT

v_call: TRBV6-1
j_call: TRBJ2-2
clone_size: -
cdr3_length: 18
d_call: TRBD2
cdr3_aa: CASSEALRLAGTPGELFF
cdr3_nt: TGTGCCAGCAGTGAAGCGCTGAGACTAGCGGGAACCCCCGGGGAGCTGTTTTTT

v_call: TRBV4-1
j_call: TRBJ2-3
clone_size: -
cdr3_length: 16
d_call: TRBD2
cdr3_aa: CASSGSTLAYMDTQYF
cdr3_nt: TGCGCCAGCAGCGGCTCAACACTAGCGTACATGGATACGCAGTATTTT

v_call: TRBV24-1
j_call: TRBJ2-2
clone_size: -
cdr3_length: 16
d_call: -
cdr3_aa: CATSELRDGLAGELFF
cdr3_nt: TGTGCCACCAGTGAGCTCCGGGACGGTCTTGCCGGGGAGCTGTTTTTT

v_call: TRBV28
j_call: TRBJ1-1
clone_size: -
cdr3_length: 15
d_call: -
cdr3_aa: CASMPSAGIKAEAFF
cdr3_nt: TGTGCCAGCATGCCATCAGCGGGGATTAAAGCTGAAGCTTTCTTT

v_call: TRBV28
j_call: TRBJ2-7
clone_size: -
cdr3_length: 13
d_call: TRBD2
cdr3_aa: CASSSGGIYEQYF
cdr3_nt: TGTGCCAGCAGCTCGGGGGGGATCTACGAGCAGTACTTC

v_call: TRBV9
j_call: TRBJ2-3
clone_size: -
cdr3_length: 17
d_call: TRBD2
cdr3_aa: CASSSRTSGLSTDTQYF
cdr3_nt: TGTGCCAGCAGCTCCCGGACTAGCGGGTTATCCACAGATACGCAGTATTTT

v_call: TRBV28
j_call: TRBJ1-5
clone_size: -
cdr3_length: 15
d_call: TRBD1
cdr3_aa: CASSLFRDRGQPQHF
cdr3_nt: TGTGCCAGCAGTTTATTCCGGGACAGGGGGCAGCCCCAGCATTTT

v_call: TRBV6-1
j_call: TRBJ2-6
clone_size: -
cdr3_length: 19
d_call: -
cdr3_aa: CASSEALPRVSSGANVLTF
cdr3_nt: TGTGCCAGCAGTGAAGCGCTTCCCAGGGTCAGCTCTGGGGCCAACGTCCTGACTTTC

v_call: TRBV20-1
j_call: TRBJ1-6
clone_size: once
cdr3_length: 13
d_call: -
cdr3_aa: CSASRERHSPLHF
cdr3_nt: TGCAGTGCTAGTAGGGAAAGGCATTCACCCCTCCACTTT

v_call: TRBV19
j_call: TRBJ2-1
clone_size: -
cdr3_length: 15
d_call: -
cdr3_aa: CASSPITGPTNEQFF
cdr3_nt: TGTGCCAGTAGCCCAATAACCGGGCCCACTAATGAGCAGTTCTTC

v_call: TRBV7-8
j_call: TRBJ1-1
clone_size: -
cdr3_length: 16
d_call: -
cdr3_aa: CASSTSRGVGNTEAFF
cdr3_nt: TGTGCCAGCAGCACATCCAGGGGAGTTGGGAACACTGAAGCTTTCTTT

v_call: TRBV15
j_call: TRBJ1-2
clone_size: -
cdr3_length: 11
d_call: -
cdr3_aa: CATSPGKGYTF
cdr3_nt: TGTGCCACCAGCCCAGGGAAGGGCTACACCTTC

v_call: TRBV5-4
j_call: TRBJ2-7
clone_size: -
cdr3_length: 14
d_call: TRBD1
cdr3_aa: CASSFGQGPYEQYF
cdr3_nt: TGTGCCAGCAGCTTCGGACAGGGGCCCTACGAGCAGTACTTC

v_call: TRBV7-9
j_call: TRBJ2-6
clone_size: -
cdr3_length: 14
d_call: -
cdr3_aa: CASSPGSGANVLTF
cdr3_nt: TGTGCCAGCAGCCCCGGGTCTGGGGCCAACGTCCTGACTTTC

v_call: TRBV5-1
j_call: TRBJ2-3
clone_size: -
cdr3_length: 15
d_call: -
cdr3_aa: CASSLQVLQTDTQYF
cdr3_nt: TGCGCCAGCAGCCTACAGGTCCTGCAGACAGATACGCAGTATTTT

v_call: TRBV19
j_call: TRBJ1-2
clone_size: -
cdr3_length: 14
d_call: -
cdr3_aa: CASSPSQGNYGYTF
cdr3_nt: TGTGCCAGTTCCCCATCCCAGGGTAACTATGGCTACACCTTC

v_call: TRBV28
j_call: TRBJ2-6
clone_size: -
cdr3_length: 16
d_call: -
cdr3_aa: CASSLDGLSGANVLTF
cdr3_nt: TGTGCCAGCAGTTTAGACGGACTCTCTGGGGCCAACGTCCTGACTTTC

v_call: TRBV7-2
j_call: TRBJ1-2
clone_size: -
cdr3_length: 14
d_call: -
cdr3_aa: CASSPPQSRYGYTF
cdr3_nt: TGTGCCAGCAGCCCCCCGCAGAGCCGCTATGGCTACACCTTC

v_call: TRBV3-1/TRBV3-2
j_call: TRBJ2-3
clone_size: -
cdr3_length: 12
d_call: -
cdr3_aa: CASSAGKDTQYF
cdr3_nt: TGTGCCAGCAGCGCGGGGAAAGATACGCAGTATTTT

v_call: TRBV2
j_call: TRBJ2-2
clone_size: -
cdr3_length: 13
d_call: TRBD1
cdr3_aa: CASRGQITGELFF
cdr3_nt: TGTGCCAGCAGGGGACAGATCACCGGGGAGCTGTTTTTT

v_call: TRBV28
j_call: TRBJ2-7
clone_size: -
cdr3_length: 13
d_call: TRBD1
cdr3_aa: CASSSGQGLWEYF
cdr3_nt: TGTGCCAGCAGTTCCGGACAGGGGCTGTGGGAGTACTTC

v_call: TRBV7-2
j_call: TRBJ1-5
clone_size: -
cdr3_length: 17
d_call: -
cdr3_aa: CASSTAPTWYSNQPQHF
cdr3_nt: TGTGCCAGCAGCACGGCCCCTACGTGGTATAGCAATCAGCCCCAGCATTTT

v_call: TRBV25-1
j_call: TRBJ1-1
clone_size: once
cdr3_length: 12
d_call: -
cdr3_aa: CASSELGTEAFF
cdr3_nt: TGTGCCAGCAGTGAATTGGGCACTGAAGCTTTCTTT

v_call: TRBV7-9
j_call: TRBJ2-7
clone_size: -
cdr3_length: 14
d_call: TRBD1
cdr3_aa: CASSWTGQGSEQYF
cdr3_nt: TGTGCCAGCAGCTGGACGGGACAGGGAAGCGAGCAGTACTTC

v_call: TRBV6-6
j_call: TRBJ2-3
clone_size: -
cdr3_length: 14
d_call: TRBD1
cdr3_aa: CASSARQGSDTQYF
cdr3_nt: TGTGCCAGCAGTGCCCGACAGGGGTCAGATACGCAGTATTTT

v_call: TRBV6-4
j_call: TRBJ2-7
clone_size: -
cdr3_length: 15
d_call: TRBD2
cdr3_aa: CASRRLRGVLGEQYF
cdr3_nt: TGTGCCAGCAGAAGACTTCGGGGGGTGTTAGGCGAGCAGTACTTC

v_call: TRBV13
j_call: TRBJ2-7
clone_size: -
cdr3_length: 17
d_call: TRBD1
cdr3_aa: CASSLGVWGTGGHEQYF
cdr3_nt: TGTGCCAGCAGCTTAGGGGTTTGGGGGACAGGGGGCCACGAGCAGTACTTC

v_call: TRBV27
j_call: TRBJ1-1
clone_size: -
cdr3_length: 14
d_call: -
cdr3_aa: CASSSRTVNTEAFF
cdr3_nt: TGTGCCAGCAGTTCGCGGACAGTGAACACTGAAGCTTTCTTT

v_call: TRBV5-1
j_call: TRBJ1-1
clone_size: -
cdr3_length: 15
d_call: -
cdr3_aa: CASSLSPGNSLEAFF
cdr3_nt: TGCGCCAGCAGCTTATCGCCAGGGAATTCGTTAGAAGCTTTCTTT

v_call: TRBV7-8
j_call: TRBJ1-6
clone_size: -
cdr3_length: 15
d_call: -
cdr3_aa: CASSPGGTRVVPLHF
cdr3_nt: TGTGCCAGCAGCCCAGGTGGTACCAGGGTAGTTCCCCTCCACTTT

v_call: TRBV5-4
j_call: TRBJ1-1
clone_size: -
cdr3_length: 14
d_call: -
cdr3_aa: CASSLVGLNTEAFF
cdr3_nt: TGTGCCAGCAGCTTGGTTGGACTAAACACTGAAGCTTTCTTT

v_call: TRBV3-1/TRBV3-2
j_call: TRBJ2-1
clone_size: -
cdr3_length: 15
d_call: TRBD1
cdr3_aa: CASSHRTGGLNEQFF
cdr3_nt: TGTGCCAGCAGCCATCGGACAGGGGGATTGAATGAGCAGTTCTTC

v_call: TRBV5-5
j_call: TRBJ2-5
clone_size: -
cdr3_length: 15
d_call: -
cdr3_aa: CASSLGPGGEETQYF
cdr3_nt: TGTGCCAGCAGCTTGGGACCCGGCGGGGAAGAGACCCAGTACTTC

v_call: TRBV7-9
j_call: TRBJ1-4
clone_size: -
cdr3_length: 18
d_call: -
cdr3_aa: CASSPHPGATAPGEKLFF
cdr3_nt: TGTGCCAGCAGCCCCCATCCTGGAGCGACGGCGCCGGGGGAAAAACTGTTTTTT

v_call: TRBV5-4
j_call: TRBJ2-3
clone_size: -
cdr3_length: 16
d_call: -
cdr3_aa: CASRMWTGTSTDTQYF
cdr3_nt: TGTGCCAGCAGAATGTGGACCGGAACTAGCACAGATACGCAGTATTTT

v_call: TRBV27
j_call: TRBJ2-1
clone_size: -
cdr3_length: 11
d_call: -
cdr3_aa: CASQDYNEQFF
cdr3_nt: TGTGCCAGCCAGGACTACAATGAGCAGTTCTTC

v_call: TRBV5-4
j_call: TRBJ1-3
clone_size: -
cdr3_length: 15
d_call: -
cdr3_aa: CASSADISSGNTIYF
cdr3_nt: TGTGCCAGCAGCGCGGACATTAGCTCTGGAAACACCATATATTTT

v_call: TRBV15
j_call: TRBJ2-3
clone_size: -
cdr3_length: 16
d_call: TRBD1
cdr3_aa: CATSRELGQDTDTQYF
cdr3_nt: TGTGCCACCAGCAGAGAATTGGGACAGGACACAGATACGCAGTATTTT